Sequencing of this T cell receptor (beta chain) was carried out in a study of T cell clonotyping in hematopoietic cell transplantation. Study at large: Cytoreduction preceded collection of pretransplant recipient samples.

The CDR3 covers 13 residues. Germline-derived CDR1 and CDR2 are GTSNPN and SVGIG (reference sequence). V dropped 2 bases and J dropped 1 base, with 7 bases sitting between them. The time point here: recipient sample about 28 days before transplant, after cytoreduction. Recipient blood drawn about 28 days pretransplant and days 30, 100, 180 after. Method: immunoSEQ multiplex PCR; TCRdb's copy keeps in-frame clones and lacks some. The table has roughly 29,000 clones, around 80% seen once. The rearrangement uses TRBV30 and TRBJ2-3; D unclear. The sample here was peripheral blood mononuclear cells, taken before stem cell transplant. The clonotype comes from a woman in her twenties or thirties with chronic myeloid leukemia. Some clones in this sample may be carry-over from other donors' samples. The DNA of the CDR3 is TGTGCCTGGAGTCATTATGGCACAGATACGCAGTATTTT. As protein: CAWSHYGTDTQYF.